This T cell receptor beta chain was sequenced during a study of beta chain features in type 1 diabetes. Study-wide results and limits: Shorter TCRB CDR3s, moderately but significantly so, marked every one of the four CD4+ subsets in Type 1 diabetes patients.

CD45RO/CCR7/CD25/CD127/CD95/CD27 sorting isolated CD4+ naive, central memory, regulatory and stem cell-like memory cells. As concerns this clone: Its target is unknown.

The CDR3 is 11 amino acids. Deletions cut 1 base from V and 8 bases from J, with 5 bases between. Germline V gives CDR1 SEHNR, CDR2 FQNEAQ (reference sequence). The whole isolated RNA underwent reverse transcription, so sequencing captured expressed TCRB transcripts. Assay: immunoSEQ multiplex PCR; the TCRdb copy retains only in-frame clones and omits some. Among about 28,000 clones listed, approximately 64% were seen once. V usage is TRBV7-9 and J usage is TRBJ1-2; tentatively, D is TRBD1 (5 bases). The sample was Tregs from blood. The TCR comes from a woman in her 30s with type 1 diabetes. CDR3 region: CASSLGGGYTF. In DNA form, the CDR3 reads TGTGCCAGCAGCTTAGGGGGCGGCTACACCTTC.